These 15 T cell receptor beta chains were sequenced from one sample in a study of shared clonotypes between healthy human individuals (dated by TCRdb to the early 2020s). The library was made by the immunoSEQ multiplex PCR assay. TCRdb stores this immuneACCESS table with in-frame sequences only. Part of the clones is absent; in the studies checked, under half of the shortfall reflects unresolved V genes, and no reason is known for the rest. This sample lists 470,000 or so clones; roughly 80% were detected once. The ten largest clonotypes hold roughly 12% of the sample. Specimen: PBMCs. The receptors stem from a woman aged 40 to 55 in good health. Some clones in this sample may be carry-over from other donors' samples.

The count of this clone is one. A far larger clone lies a single base away; this is likely a read error. This chain links TRBV9 with TRBJ2-5; TRBD1 agrees at 7 bases. Unmatched junction bases numbered 5, after V lost 0 bases and J lost 0 bases. The germline CDR1 and CDR2 sequences are SGDLS and YYNGEE. This CDR3 has 16 amino acids. DNA for the CDR3: TGTGCCAGCAGCGTAGTGACAGGGAAACACCAAGAGACCCAGTACTTC. Protein product: CASSVVTGKHQETQYF. Using reference TRBV9 and TRBJ2-5 for the parts outside the CDR3, the full variable domain is DSGVTQTPKHLITATGQRVTLRCSPRSGDLSVYWYQQSLDQGLQFLIQYYNGEERAKGNILERFSAQQFPDLHSELNLSSLELGDSALYFCASSVVTGKHQETQYFGPGTRLLVL.

The rearrangement uses TRBV7-2 and TRBJ2-2; 8 bases line up with TRBD1. CDR1 and CDR2 from the germline V gene are SGHTA and FQGNSA. The V gene end was trimmed by 4 bases and the J gene end by 1 base; junction bases not matched to a gene: 2. The CDR3 runs to 15 residues. In nucleotides, the CDR3 is TGTGCCAGCAGCTACGGGACAGGGAACACCGGGGAGCTGTTTTTT. It translates to CASSYGTGNTGELFF.

As regards this clone: With a far larger clone one base away, a read error is the likely cause. The rearrangement joins TRBV10-3 to TRBJ1-1; D is perhaps TRBD1 (5 bases). CDR3 length equals 13 residues. Germline values: CDR1 ENHRY, CDR2 SYGVKD. CDR3 in amino acids: CTIAAGSDTEAFF. The CDR3 DNA reads TGTACCATAGCGGCAGGGAGTGACACTGAAGCTTTCTTT.

This chain links TRBV28 with TRBJ1-2; no firm D call. Trimming left V 7 bases short and J 10 bases short, with 19 bases between. The germline gives CDR1 MDHEN, CDR2 SYDVKM. The CDR3 runs to 13 residues. CDR3 DNA: TGTGCCAGCACCACTCCCGGGTCTTCCTACTACACCTTC. Translated: CASTTPGSSYYTF.

The chain combines TRBV2 with TRBJ2-3; 13 nucleotides align to TRBD2. The length of the CDR3 is 19 residues. The V segment lost 5 bases and the J segment 1 base; nucleotides outside the gene matches: 12. Germline V CDR1 and CDR2: SNHLY, FYNNEI. Here the CDR3 reads CASSQTSGRSVVGTDTQYF. In DNA form, the CDR3 reads TGTGCCAGCAGTCAGACTAGCGGGAGGTCCGTCGTCGGCACAGATACGCAGTATTTT.

V and J are TRBV10-2 and TRBJ1-4, with a weak D call TRBD1 (5 bases). Germline V gene lookup returns CDR1 WSHSY and CDR2 SAAADI. V was clipped by 10 bases and J by 7 bases, with 22 bases between them. The CDR3 has 15 amino acids. The CDR3 DNA reads as TGCGCCACCTACCCGGGACTCCAGGTCGGTGAAAAACTGTTTTTT. Its translation: CATYPGLQVGEKLFF.

The chain recombines TRBV27 with TRBJ1-4; 7 positions match TRBD1. CDR3 length: 14 amino acids. The J segment lost 7 bases and the V segment lost 5 bases, leaving 7 bases of the junction unmatched. Germline CDR1 MNHEY, CDR2 SMNVEV (reference sequence). In DNA form, the CDR3 reads TGTGCCAGCAGTAGACAGGGTGTCGGTGAAAAACTGTTTTTT. This translates into CASSRQGVGEKLFF. Full variable domain (remainder filled in from reference TRBV27 and TRBJ1-4): EAQVTQNPRYLITVTGKKLTVTCSQNMNHEYMSWYRQDPGLGLRQIYYSMNVEVTDKGDVPEGYKVSRKEKRNFPLILESPSPNQTSLYFCASSRQGVGEKLFFGSGTQLSVL.

On this clone itself: A much more abundant neighbour one base away suggests this may be a read error. Other DNA sequences in this specimen translate into the identical CDR3. The CDR3 DNA follows: TGTGCAAGCTCACCACGTCAGAAAGAGACCCAGTACTTC. Translating it yields CASSPRQKETQYF. The gene calls are TRBV18 and TRBJ2-5; D is uncertain. Per the germline V gene, CDR1 is KGHSH and CDR2 is LQKENI. This CDR3 is built from 13 residues.

On this clone: A single base is all that separates this from a far larger clone, so a read error is likely. The chain uses TRBV4-1 and TRBJ2-1, with TRBD1 matching 10 bases. The CDR3 runs 15 residues. Per germline, CDR1 MGHRA and CDR2 YSYEKL. Trimming took 5 bases from V and 8 from J; bases not matched to a gene: 9. The CDR3 sequence: CASSDRDRGVDEQFF. The CDR3 nucleotides are TGCGCCAGCAGCGACCGGGACAGGGGCGTGGATGAGCAGTTCTTC.

This clone occurred a few times. V and J are TRBV10-1 and TRBJ2-3, with TRBD2 as a possible D gene (6 bases). The CDR3 contains 14 residues. V was trimmed by 5 bases and J by 7 bases, leaving 16 bases between them. CDR1 WNHNN and CDR2 SYGVQD come from the germline V gene (reference sequence). In DNA form, the CDR3 reads TGCGCCAGCAGTTCAAGGGGAGGAGGCCATACGCAGTATTTT. This gives the protein CASSSRGGGHTQYF.

The chain employs TRBV4-1 and TRBJ2-2, with D possibly matching TRBD2 (5 bases). CDR1 and CDR2 (germline): MGHRA, YSYEKL. The CDR3 runs 16 residues. V was shortened by 1 base and J by 6 bases, with 15 bases between the two germline ends. Written as DNA, the CDR3 is TGCGCCAGCAGCCAAGCGCGAACGAGAGGGCCCGGGGAGCTGTTTTTT. It translates to CASSQARTRGPGELFF.

Points on this clone: A far larger clone is just one base off, so this is likely a read error. The chain recombines TRBV5-6 with TRBJ1-2; D possibly corresponds to TRBD1 (6 bases). The CDR3 has 13 residues. CDR1 SGHDT and CDR2 YYEEEE come from the germline V gene. The CDR3 nucleotides read TGTGCCAGCAGCTTCTTACAGGGCTATGGCCACACCTTC. This encodes CASSFLQGYGHTF. The whole variable domain, remainder taken from reference TRBV5-6 and TRBJ1-2, is DAGVTQSPTHLIKTRGQQVTLRCSPKSGHDTVSWYQQALGQGPQFIFQYYEEEERQRGNFPDRFSGHQFPNYSSELNVNALLLGDSALYLCASSFLQGYGHTFGSGTRLTVV.

This rearrangement joins TRBV4-1 to TRBJ1-2, with D perhaps matching TRBD1 (5 bases). This CDR3 is 15 amino acids long. V was trimmed by 0 bases and J by 7 bases, leaving 15 bases between them. Germline V CDR1 and CDR2: MGHRA, YSYEKL. Here the CDR3 reads CASSQDAGGGFGYTF. For the CDR3, the DNA is TGCGCCAGCAGCCAAGATGCGGGGGGTGGGTTTGGCTACACCTTC.

The chain employs TRBV30 and TRBJ1-1; possibly TRBD1 for D (6 bases). The CDR3 runs to 14 residues. The ends were cut back, 2 bases at V and 7 bases at J, with 17 bases in the middle. CDR1 is GTSNPN and CDR2 is SVGIG in the germline V gene (reference sequence). The CDR3 nucleotides read TGTGCCTGGAGTCAGGGAGGCTCCAGGGGTGAAGCTTTCTTT. Protein product: CAWSQGGSRGEAFF.

The V gene is TRBV30, the J gene TRBJ2-3, with 7 bases lining up with TRBD2. The CDR3 spans 13 residues. V was clipped by 3 bases and J by 4 bases; unmatched bases: 4. Germline V gene lookup returns CDR1 GTSNPN and CDR2 SVGIG (reference sequence). The CDR3 DNA is TGTGCCTGGAGCGGGGGGAGGGCAGATACGCAGTATTTT. This codes for CAWSGGRADTQYF. The whole variable domain, remainder taken from reference TRBV30 and TRBJ2-3, is SQTIHQWPATLVQPVGSPLSLECTVEGTSNPNLYWYRQAAGRGLQLLFYSVGIGQISSEVPQNLSASRPQDRQFILSSKKLLLSDSGFYLCAWSGGRADTQYFGPGTRLTVL.